The table lists the clone carrying this T cell receptor beta chain with many counts. What it binds is unknown. This entry comes from a study of T cells in Graves' hyperthyroidism and ophthalmopathy. Regarding the study as a whole: Median prediction lead before ophthalmopathy onset was 6.5 months with the model.

RNA transcripts yielded amplified TCR beta CDR3 regions. HTBI primers were the set used in a first-round RT-PCR of the TCR CDR3. TCRdb processed the multiplex PCR reads anew with MiXCR; each CDR3 protein has one entry. The sample holds approximately 400,000 distinct CDR3 sequences; approximately 13% are singletons and the top ten take approximately 10%. The V end lost 4 bases, the J end lost 3 bases, and 13 bases lay between the germline ends. CDR3 length: 15 amino acids. The germline CDR1 and CDR2 sequences are MNHNS and SASEGT. The sequenced sample was blood. The clonotype was recovered from a woman aged 60 to 75 with Graves' hyperthyroidism. The chain combines TRBV6-1 with TRBJ1-5; tentatively, D is TRBD1 (5 bases). The CDR3 loop is CASSVPGAFNQPQHF. In nucleotides, the CDR3 is TGTGCCAGCAGTGTCCCTGGGGCCTTCAATCAGCCCCAGCATTTT.